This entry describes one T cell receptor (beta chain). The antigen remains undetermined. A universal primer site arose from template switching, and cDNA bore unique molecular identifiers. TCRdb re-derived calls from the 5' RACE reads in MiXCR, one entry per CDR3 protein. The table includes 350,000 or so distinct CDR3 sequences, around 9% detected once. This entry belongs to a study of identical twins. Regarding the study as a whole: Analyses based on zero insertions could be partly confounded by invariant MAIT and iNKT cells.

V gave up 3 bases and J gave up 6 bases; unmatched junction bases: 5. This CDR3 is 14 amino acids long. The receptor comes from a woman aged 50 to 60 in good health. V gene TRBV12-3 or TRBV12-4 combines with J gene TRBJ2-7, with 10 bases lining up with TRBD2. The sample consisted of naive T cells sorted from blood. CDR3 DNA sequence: TGTGCCAGCAGTTTTTCTAGCGGGAGAACCGAGCAGTACTTC. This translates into CASSFSSGRTEQYF.